This T cell receptor beta chain was captured by sequencing in a study of circulating and synovial CD4+ cells in juvenile arthritis. This CDR3 spans 15 amino acids. Looked up from germline, CDR1 is LNHDA and CDR2 is SQIVND (reference sequence). The V and J ends lost 0 bases and 10 bases respectively, with 13 bases between them. Donors were patients with active juvenile idiopathic arthritis. Sequencing was performed with immunoSEQ multiplex PCR; in TCRdb, only in-frame clones are kept and a portion is missing. The table shows about 34,000 clones, with around 95% occurring only once. Findings of the study overall: CPL and bulk CD4 samples differed at least tenfold in T cell genomes. Some such blood samples were as oligoclonal as synovium.

In the case of this clone: What it binds is not known.

The sequence derives from a human donor with juvenile idiopathic arthritis. The chain recombines TRBV19 with TRBJ1-6, with a possible D match to TRBD1 (6 bases). Sequences were obtained from CD4+ T cells from blood. The chain's CDR3 is CASSIEGTGRSPLHF. CDR3 DNA: TGTGCCAGTAGTATAGAGGGAACAGGGCGATCACCCCTCCACTTT. The full variable domain, completed using reference TRBV19 and TRBJ1-6, is DGGITQSPKYLFRKEGQNVTLSCEQNLNHDAMYWYRQDPGQGLRLIYYSQIVNDFQKGDIAEGYSVSREKKESFPLTVTSAQKNPTAFYLCASSIEGTGRSPLHFGNGTRLTVT.